This entry features one T cell receptor (beta chain) sequence. Its matching antigen is unknown. It was with 60 Vbeta and 13 Jbeta primers that the PCR ran. In the authors' workflow: In a later analysis, some 80 million unique TCR beta chains included roughly 11 million shared by two or more donors. This table comes from immunoSEQ multiplex PCR, and its TCRdb copy is limited to in-frame clones, with some not included. V and J calls and clone size are copied from that table; D and trimming were computed from the DNA. The table records 120,000 or so clones, approximately 75% of them present only once. The source of the sample is a study of cytomegalovirus exposure and HLA in healthy donors. Trimming took off 1 base at V and 0 bases at J, with 12 bases between the two ends. The CDR3 is 16 amino acids. The germline CDR1 and CDR2 sequences are MGHRA and YSYEKL. The study sampled nominally healthy donors, though unrecorded immune exposures were likely.

Notes on the study in general: Rarity held for most TCR sequences, but there were some public TCRs that occurred in many donors. At a 0.05 false discovery rate, a later analysis found around 15,000 TCR beta sequences to be associated with HLA alleles.

This clonotype was sampled from a man younger than 45 in good health and CMV-seronegative. This rearrangement joins TRBV4-1 to TRBJ1-2; a possible D gene is TRBD1 (5 bases). Sequenced sample: PBMCs. The CDR3 nucleotides are TGCGCCAGCAGCCAAGTTGACAGCTCCCCTAACTATGGCTACACCTTC. Amino acid sequence: CASSQVDSSPNYGYTF.